The TCR beta chain described here comes from a study of T-cell reconstitution after alpha-beta-depleted transplantation in children. Comments on this clonotype: The antigen remains undetermined.

As it was prepared, the TCRbeta library received unique molecular identifiers. From the PCR reads, TCRdb called clonotypes with MiXCR, one entry per CDR3 protein. The sample carries more than 200,000 distinct CDR3 sequences, about 25% recorded once. The CDR3 contains 12 residues. Trimming cost V 8 bases and J 5 bases, with 7 bases left between them. Germline assignment: CDR1 SGHAT and CDR2 FQNNGV. Study-wide findings and caveats: It was reported that alpha-beta T cells came from several hundred expanded graft clones (about two months after transplant). At day 60, the high TCRbeta diversity found in some patients originated from recipient T cells and thymic progenitors that had survived.

V usage is TRBV11-2 and J usage is TRBJ1-6; D is possibly TRBD1 (6 bases). The sequence came from a girl aged 2-10 years with Fanconi anemia, due to receive a stem cell transplant. Material: PBMCs, obtained before TCRalphabeta/CD19-depleted stem cell transplant. The CDR3 reads CASRDNNSPLHF. CDR3 in DNA: TGTGCCAGCCGGGACAATAATTCACCCCTCCACTTT.